This T cell receptor beta chain was profiled in a study of cytomegalovirus exposure and HLA in healthy donors. Study-level results: TCR beta chain V- and J-gene trimming was linked, in a later analysis, to a missense variant in DCLRE1C.

Primers: 60 Vbeta forward and 13 Jbeta reverse. Data came from immunoSEQ multiplex PCR; TCRdb stores just in-frame clones and leaves some out. The sample carries under 200,000 clones, around 75% recorded once. As regards this clone: As yet, its antigen is unknown.

Trimming removed 0 bases at V and 7 bases at J, with 10 bases between. Germline V gene lookup returns CDR1 MGHRA and CDR2 YSYEKL. This CDR3 region has 14 residues. This clonotype was sampled from a woman in her thirties in good health and CMV-seronegative. The specimen was PBMCs. The chain couples TRBV4-1 to TRBJ2-1; no firm D call. The CDR3 sequence is CASSQDVLENEQFF. The CDR3 bases are TGCGCCAGCAGCCAAGATGTCCTAGAGAATGAGCAGTTCTTC.